These T cell receptor beta chains were read from a single sample in a study of tumor-infiltrating lymphocytes in primary liver carcinoma. TCRdb re-called the multiplex PCR reads through MiXCR, storing one row per CDR3 protein. Here the sample spans about 330,000 distinct CDR3 sequences, around 60% being singletons. Material: peripheral blood. The receptors were gathered from a man aged 35 to 55 with primary liver carcinoma and hepatitis B virus infection. The CDR3 runs from the conserved cysteine through the conserved F or W. Fields, in order: V gene, J gene, CDR3 length, CDR3 protein.

V gene: TRBV4-2; J gene: TRBJ2-7; CDR3 length: 15; CDR3 protein: CAISPALAVIYEQYF
V gene: TRBV4-1; J gene: TRBJ2-7; CDR3 length: 14; CDR3 protein: CASSSQLAGYEQYF
V gene: TRBV6-2/TRBV6-3; J gene: TRBJ2-2; CDR3 length: 14; CDR3 protein: CASRLTSVHGELFF
V gene: TRBV6-2/TRBV6-3; J gene: TRBJ1-5; CDR3 length: 15; CDR3 protein: CASRTGGLSNQPQHF
V gene: TRBV5-6; J gene: TRBJ2-5; CDR3 length: 15; CDR3 protein: CASSITTGVQETQYF
V gene: TRBV10-2; J gene: TRBJ1-1; CDR3 length: 14; CDR3 protein: CASSETGFNTEAFF
V gene: TRBV5-4; J gene: TRBJ2-1; CDR3 length: 14; CDR3 protein: CASSLRPPGNEQFF
V gene: TRBV6-6; J gene: TRBJ2-5; CDR3 length: 12; CDR3 protein: CATAGARETQYF
V gene: TRBV11-2; J gene: TRBJ2-3; CDR3 length: 15; CDR3 protein: CASSLELANTDTQYF
V gene: TRBV11-2; J gene: TRBJ2-7; CDR3 length: 16; CDR3 protein: CACSLHPGTSGRKQYF
V gene: TRBV11-2; J gene: TRBJ2-1; CDR3 length: 16; CDR3 protein: CACSLAGRGVHNEQLF
V gene: TRBV2; J gene: TRBJ2-7; CDR3 length: 14; CDR3 protein: CASSVGQGPYEQYF
V gene: TRBV28; J gene: TRBJ2-5; CDR3 length: 15; CDR3 protein: CASSSQAGGSEAQYF
V gene: TRBV10-1; J gene: TRBJ2-3; CDR3 length: 15; CDR3 protein: CASSDGWQATDTQYF
V gene: TRBV11-2; J gene: TRBJ2-1; CDR3 length: 14; CDR3 protein: CASTLWGLGNEQFF